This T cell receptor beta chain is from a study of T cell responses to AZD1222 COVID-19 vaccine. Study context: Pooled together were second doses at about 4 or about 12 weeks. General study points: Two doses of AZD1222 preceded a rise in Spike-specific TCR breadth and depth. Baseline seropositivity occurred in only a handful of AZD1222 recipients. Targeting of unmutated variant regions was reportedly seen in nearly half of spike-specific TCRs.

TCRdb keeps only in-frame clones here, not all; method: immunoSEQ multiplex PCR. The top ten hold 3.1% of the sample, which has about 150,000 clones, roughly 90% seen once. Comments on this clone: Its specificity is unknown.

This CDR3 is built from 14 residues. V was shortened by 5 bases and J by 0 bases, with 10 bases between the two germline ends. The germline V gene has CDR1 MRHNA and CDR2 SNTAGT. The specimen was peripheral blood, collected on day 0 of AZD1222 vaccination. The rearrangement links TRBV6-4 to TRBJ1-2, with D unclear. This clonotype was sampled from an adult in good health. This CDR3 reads CASSPETSNYGYTF. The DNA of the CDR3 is TGTGCCAGCAGTCCCGAAACGTCTAACTATGGCTACACCTTC.